This T cell receptor beta chain was sequenced in a study of molecular identifiers for immune sequencing clone quantification. Study-wide background: Replicates partitioned RNA from approximately 20,000 or 100,000 naive CD8 cells into five parts, sequencing four.

Whole-study findings and limits: Whereas naive cells kept under 1% of molecules in clones above 20 RNA copies, such clones held over 97% in effectors.

TCRdb re-called the PCR reads with MiXCR, one entry per CDR3 protein. The sample lists over 550,000 distinct CDR3 sequences; 25% were seen once. Of note for this clonotype: Its antigen is unidentified. Lacking the conserved final phenylalanine or tryptophan, this CDR3 likely reflects a read error.

Libraries from naive CD8 cells were generated from roughly 18,000 to 920,000 sorted cells (with 10%, 30% or 50% RNA). A CD8+CD4-CCR7+CD45RA+ phenotype served as the sorting definition for naive CD8 T cells. The source is a human donor in good health. Some libraries in this study had Jurkat cell RNA spiked in. Sequences were obtained from naive CD8+ T cells from blood, with Jurkat cell RNA spiked in. Subset: FACS-sorted CD8+CD4-CCR7+CD45RA+ naive T cells.

The CDR3 DNA reads as TGTGCCAGCAGTTTTGGCCTAGCGGCCTACGAGCAGTACTCC. It codes for CASSFGLAAYEQYS. This chain joins TRBV27 and TRBJ2-7, with TRBD2 matching 7 bases. The junction had 4 bases not matched to a gene; V was cut back by 3 bases and J by 2 bases. CDR1 and CDR2 from the germline V gene are MNHEY and SMNVEV (reference sequence). The CDR3 runs to 14 residues.